One sample yielded the 10 T cell receptor beta chains listed below, sequenced in a study of metastatic and nonmetastatic thyroid tumors. No treatment of any kind had been given to any patient before thyroid surgery. TCRdb re-clonotyped the PCR reads via MiXCR. The sample consists of approximately 5,800 clones, about 31% of them appearing once. Sequenced: adjacent normal tissue. Every receptor here comes from a female donor with papillary thyroid cancer or a benign thyroid nodule (not recorded which). Some clones in this sample may be carry-over from other donors' samples.

This clone was observed many times. Since no conserved phenylalanine or tryptophan closes the CDR3, a read error is the likely cause. The chain joins TRBV3-1 to TRBJ1-1; possibly TRBD1 for D (5 bases). Germline V gene lookup returns CDR1 LGHDT and CDR2 YNNKEL (reference sequence). The CDR3 length is 19 residues. Trimming removed 1 base from V and 0 bases from J, with 21 bases in between. CDR3 loop: CASSQASAGHGGVNTEAFL. The CDR3 DNA reads TGTGCCAGCAGCCAAGCGAGCGCAGGGCATGGGGGGGTGAACACTGAAGCTTTCCTT.

The chain has TRBV20-1 and TRBJ2-3, with 11 bases matching TRBD2. Per the germline V gene, CDR1 is DFQATT and CDR2 is SNEGSKA (reference sequence). This CDR3 contains 16 residues. J lost 1 base, V lost 3 bases, and 6 bases had no gene match. The CDR3 sequence: CSARGGTSGRTDTQYF. The CDR3 DNA follows: TGCAGTGCTAGGGGCGGGACTAGCGGACGCACAGATACGCAGTATTTT.

The chain carries TRBV9 and TRBJ2-1; D possibly matches TRBD1 or TRBD2 (5 bases each). CDR1 SGDLS and CDR2 YYNGEE come from the germline V gene. V was clipped by 0 bases and J by 2 bases, with 9 bases between them. CDR3 length: 15 residues. This chain's CDR3 is CASSVGDGPYNEQFF. Written as DNA, the CDR3 is TGTGCCAGCAGCGTAGGGGACGGCCCCTACAATGAGCAGTTCTTC.

This clone was picked up one time. The V gene is TRBV6-1, the J gene TRBJ2-5, with 11 bases aligning to TRBD2. V gave up 7 bases and J gave up 4 bases; unmatched junction bases: 8. The V gene's germline CDR1 is MNHNS and CDR2 SASEGT. This CDR3 is built from 15 residues. The CDR3 DNA is TGTGCCAGCAATCTCATAGCGGGAGGGGGAGAGACCCAGTACTTC. Protein product: CASNLIAGGGETQYF.

The rearrangement uses TRBV11-2 and TRBJ2-2; the match to TRBD1 covers 8 bases. Losses at the gene ends were 6 bases for V and 4 bases for J; bases not matched to a gene: 7. The CDR3 consists of 15 residues. The V gene's germline CDR1 is SGHAT and CDR2 FQNNGV. In DNA, the CDR3 is TGTGCCAGCAGTTTTGGACAGGGTGGCACCGGGGAGCTGTTTTTT. It codes for CASSFGQGGTGELFF. The full variable domain, with the rest looked up from reference TRBV11-2 and TRBJ2-2, is EAGVAQSPRYKIIEKRQSVAFWCNPISGHATLYWYQQILGQGPKLLIQFQNNGVVDDSQLPKDRFSAERLKGVDSTLKIQPAKLEDSAVYLCASSFGQGGTGELFFGEGSRLTVL.

This clone occurred a few times. The V call is TRBV6-5, the J call TRBJ2-7; no reliable D call. The V end was cut by 2 bases, the J end by 1 base, with 9 bases between. The CDR3 extends over 14 amino acids. Per the germline V gene, CDR1 is MNHEY and CDR2 is SVGAGI. The CDR3 nucleotides are TGTGCCAGCAGTTACCACCAGGCTTCCTACGAGCAGTACTTC. Amino acids: CASSYHQASYEQYF.

The gene calls are TRBV19 and TRBJ2-2; TRBD2 might be the D (5 bases). This CDR3 is 15 amino acids long. V gave up 4 bases and J gave up 1 base, with 10 bases separating them. The V gene's germline CDR1 is LNHDA and CDR2 SQIVND (reference sequence). CDR3 nucleotide sequence: TGTGCCAGTAGTACCATCGAGGGGAACACCGGGGAGCTGTTTTTT. Encoded protein: CASSTIEGNTGELFF.

This chain uses TRBV9 with TRBJ2-7, with 10 bases lining up with TRBD2. V lost 4 bases and J lost 5; bases outside the gene matches: 12. The germline CDR1 and CDR2 sequences are SGDLS and YYNGEE. This CDR3 spans 16 amino acids. CDR3 sequence reads: CASSSGLVTSGDEQYF. In nucleotides, the CDR3 is TGTGCCAGCAGCTCGGGACTAGTTACTAGCGGGGACGAGCAGTACTTC.

This chain connects TRBV5-4 to TRBJ2-7, with unresolved D. Trimming stripped 0 bases from V and 3 bases from J, with 10 bases between. The CDR3 extends over 14 amino acids. Germline assignment: CDR1 SGHNT and CDR2 YYREEE (reference sequence). The CDR3 protein is CASSLGSSLYEQYF. CDR3 DNA: TGTGCCAGCAGCTTGGGGAGCAGCCTCTACGAGCAGTACTTC.

The chain recombines TRBV12-3 or TRBV12-4 with TRBJ2-5; the D gene is possibly TRBD2 (6 bases). Deletions cut 3 bases from V and 4 bases from J, with 12 bases between. The CDR3 covers 14 residues. CDR3 sequence (DNA): TGTGCCAGCAGTTTCGTCCCGGGAGCAGAGACCCAGTACTTC. Translating it yields CASSFVPGAETQYF.